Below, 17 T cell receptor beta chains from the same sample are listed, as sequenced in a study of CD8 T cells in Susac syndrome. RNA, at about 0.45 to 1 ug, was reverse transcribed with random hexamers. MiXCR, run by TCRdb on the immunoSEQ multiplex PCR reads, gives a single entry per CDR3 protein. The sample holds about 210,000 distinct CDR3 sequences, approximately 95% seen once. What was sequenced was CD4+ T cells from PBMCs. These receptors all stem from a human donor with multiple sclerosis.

The CDR3, as DNA: TGTGCCTGGAGGCCGGCGGGTGGAAATGGCTACACCTTC. Amino acid sequence: CAWRPAGGNGYTF. The V and J genes are TRBV30 and TRBJ1-2; D remains unclear. The CDR3 covers 13 residues. Germline V gene sequence: CDR1 GTSNPN, CDR2 SVGIG (reference sequence). V lost 3 bases to trimming and J lost 6 bases, with 14 bases between them. The full variable domain, completed using reference TRBV30 and TRBJ1-2, is SQTIHQWPATLVQPVGSPLSLECTVEGTSNPNLYWYRQAAGRGLQLLFYSVGIGQISSEVPQNLSASRPQDRQFILSSKKLLLSDSGFYLCAWRPAGGNGYTFGSGTRLTVV.

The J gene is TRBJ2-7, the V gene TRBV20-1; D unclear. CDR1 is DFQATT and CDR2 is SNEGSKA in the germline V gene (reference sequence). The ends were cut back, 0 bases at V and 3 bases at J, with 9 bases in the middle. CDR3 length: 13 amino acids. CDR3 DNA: TGCAGTGCTAGAGATCTCTGGGACTACGAGCAGTACTTC. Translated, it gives CSARDLWDYEQYF.

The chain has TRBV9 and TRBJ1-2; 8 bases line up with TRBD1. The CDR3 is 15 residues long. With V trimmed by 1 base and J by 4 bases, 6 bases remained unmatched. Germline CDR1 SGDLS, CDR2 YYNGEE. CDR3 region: CASSVRTGQGYGYTF. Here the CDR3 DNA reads TGTGCCAGCAGCGTACGGACAGGGCAGGGCTATGGCTACACCTTC.

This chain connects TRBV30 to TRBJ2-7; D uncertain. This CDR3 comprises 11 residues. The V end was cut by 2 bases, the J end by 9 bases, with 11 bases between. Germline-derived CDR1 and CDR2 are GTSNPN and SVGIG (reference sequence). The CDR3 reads CAWSYGDGQYF. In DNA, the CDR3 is TGTGCCTGGAGTTATGGGGATGGGCAGTACTTC. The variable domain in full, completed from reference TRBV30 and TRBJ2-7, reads SQTIHQWPATLVQPVGSPLSLECTVEGTSNPNLYWYRQAAGRGLQLLFYSVGIGQISSEVPQNLSASRPQDRQFILSSKKLLLSDSGFYLCAWSYGDGQYFGPGTRLTVT.

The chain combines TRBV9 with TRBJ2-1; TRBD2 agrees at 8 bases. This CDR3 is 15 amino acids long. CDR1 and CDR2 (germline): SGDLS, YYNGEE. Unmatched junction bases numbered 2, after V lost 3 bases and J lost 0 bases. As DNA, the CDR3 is TGTGCCAGCAGCGAACTAGCGGCCTCCTACAATGAGCAGTTCTTC. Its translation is CASSELAASYNEQFF. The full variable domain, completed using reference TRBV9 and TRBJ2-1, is DSGVTQTPKHLITATGQRVTLRCSPRSGDLSVYWYQQSLDQGLQFLIQYYNGEERAKGNILERFSAQQFPDLHSELNLSSLELGDSALYFCASSELAASYNEQFFGPGTRLTVL.

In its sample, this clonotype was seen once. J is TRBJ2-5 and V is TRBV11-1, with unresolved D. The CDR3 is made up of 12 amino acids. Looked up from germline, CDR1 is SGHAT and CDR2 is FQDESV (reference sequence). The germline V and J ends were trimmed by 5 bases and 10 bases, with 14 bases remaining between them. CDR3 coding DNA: TGTGCCAGCAGCCACTCTTTGGTTGGCCAGTACTTC. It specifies CASSHSLVGQYF.

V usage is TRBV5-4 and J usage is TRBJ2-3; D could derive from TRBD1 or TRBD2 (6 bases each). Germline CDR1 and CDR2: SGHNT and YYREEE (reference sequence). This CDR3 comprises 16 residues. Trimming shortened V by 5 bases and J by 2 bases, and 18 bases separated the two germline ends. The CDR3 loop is CASRPSTGRITDTQYF. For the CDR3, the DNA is TGTGCCAGCAGGCCCAGCACAGGGAGGATCACAGATACGCAGTATTTT.

The DNA for the CDR3 is TGTGCCAGCAGCCTGGACAGGGTCTATGGCTACACCTTC. Its protein product is CASSLDRVYGYTF. The rearrangement uses TRBV3-1 and TRBJ1-2, with 8 positions matching TRBD1. The CDR3 has 13 residues. Germline loops: CDR1 LGHDT, CDR2 YNNKEL (reference sequence). The ends lost 4 bases at V and 4 bases at J; junction bases unmatched: 2. Drawing the rest from reference TRBV3-1 and TRBJ1-2, the complete variable domain is DTAVSQTPKYLVTQMGNDKSIKCEQNLGHDTMYWYKQDSKKFLKIMFSYNNKELIINETVPNRFSPKSPDKAHLNLHINSLELGDSAVYFCASSLDRVYGYTFGSGTRLTVV.

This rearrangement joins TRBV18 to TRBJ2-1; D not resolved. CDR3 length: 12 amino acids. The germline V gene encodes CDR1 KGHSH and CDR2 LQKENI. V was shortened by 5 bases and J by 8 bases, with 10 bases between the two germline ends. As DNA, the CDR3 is TGTGCCAGCTCAACCGACATTCATGAGCAGTTCTTC. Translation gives CASSTDIHEQFF.

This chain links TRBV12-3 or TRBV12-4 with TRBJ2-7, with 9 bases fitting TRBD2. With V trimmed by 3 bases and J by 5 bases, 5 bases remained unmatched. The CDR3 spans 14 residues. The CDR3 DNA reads TGTGCCAGCAGTTTGAGCGGGACTAGCAACGAGCAGTACTTC. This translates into CASSLSGTSNEQYF.

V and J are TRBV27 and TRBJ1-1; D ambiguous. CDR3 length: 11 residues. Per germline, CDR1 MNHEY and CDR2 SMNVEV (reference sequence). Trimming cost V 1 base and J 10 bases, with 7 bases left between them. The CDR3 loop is CASSLYGRAFF. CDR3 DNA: TGTGCCAGCAGTTTATATGGAAGAGCTTTCTTT.

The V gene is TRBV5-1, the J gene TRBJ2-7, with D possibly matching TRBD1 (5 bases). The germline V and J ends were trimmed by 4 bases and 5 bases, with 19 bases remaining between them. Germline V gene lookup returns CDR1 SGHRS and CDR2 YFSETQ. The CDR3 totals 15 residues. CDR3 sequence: CASSLRLAGSHEQYF. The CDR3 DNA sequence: TGCGCCAGCAGCCTCCGACTTGCAGGGTCTCACGAGCAGTACTTC.

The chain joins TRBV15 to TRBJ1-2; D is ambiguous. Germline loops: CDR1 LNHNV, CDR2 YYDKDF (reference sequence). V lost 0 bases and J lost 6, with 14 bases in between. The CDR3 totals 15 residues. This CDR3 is CATSRDREGWHGYTF. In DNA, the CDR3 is TGTGCCACCAGCAGAGATAGGGAAGGGTGGCATGGCTACACCTTC.

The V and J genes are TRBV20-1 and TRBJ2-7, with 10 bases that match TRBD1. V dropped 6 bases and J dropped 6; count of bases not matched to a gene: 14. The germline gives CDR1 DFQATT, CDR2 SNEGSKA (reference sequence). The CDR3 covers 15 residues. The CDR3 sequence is CSASPPGQGSGEQYF. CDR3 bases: TGCAGTGCGTCACCTCCGGGACAGGGGTCCGGCGAGCAGTACTTC.

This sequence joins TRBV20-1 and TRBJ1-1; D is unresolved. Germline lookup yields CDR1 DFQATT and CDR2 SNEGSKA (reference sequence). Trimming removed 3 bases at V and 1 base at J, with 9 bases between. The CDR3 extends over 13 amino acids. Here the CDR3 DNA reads TGCAGTGCTAGTAGAAGTAGGAACACTGAAGCTTTCTTT. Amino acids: CSASRSRNTEAFF.

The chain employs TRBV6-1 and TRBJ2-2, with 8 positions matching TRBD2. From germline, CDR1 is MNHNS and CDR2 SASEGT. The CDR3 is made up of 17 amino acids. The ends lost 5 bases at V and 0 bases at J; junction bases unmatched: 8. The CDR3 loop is CASSPPTAGANTGELFF. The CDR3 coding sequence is TGTGCCAGCAGTCCACCTACAGCGGGAGCGAACACCGGGGAGCTGTTTTTT.

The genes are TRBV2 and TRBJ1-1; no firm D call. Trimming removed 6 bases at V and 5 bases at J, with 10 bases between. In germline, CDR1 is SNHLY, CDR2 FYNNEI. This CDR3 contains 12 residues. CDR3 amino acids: CASRVVGTEAFF. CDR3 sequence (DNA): TGTGCCAGCAGGGTCGTAGGGACTGAAGCTTTCTTT.